A selection of T cell receptor beta chains follows, all from one sample in a study of blood T cell repertoires in COVID-19. Sequencing was performed with immunoSEQ multiplex PCR; in TCRdb, only in-frame clones are kept and a portion is missing. The sample shows approximately 150,000 clones, about four fifths of them seen only once. The specimen sequenced was peripheral blood. The source of these receptors is a woman aged 70 to 79 who had recovered from COVID-19. Each CDR3 is given with its conserved first and last residue. A D gene is named only where the DNA matches it firmly. A clone size is listed for some rows: how often the clone was seen (once, few, many), or a class if it is expanded.

>TRBV5-1|few|.|TRBJ2-1|15
CASSLATADYNEQFF
TGCGCCAGCAGCTTGGCGACAGCCGACTACAATGAGCAGTTCTTC
>TRBV18|.|.|TRBJ1-5|16
CASSPPGGQRYQPQHF
TGTGCCAGCTCACCCCCCGGGGGGCAGCGGTATCAGCCCCAGCATTTT
>TRBV4-1|.|.|TRBJ1-2|13
CASSHGQDYGYTF
TGCGCCAGCAGCCACGGACAAGACTATGGCTACACCTTC
>TRBV10-2|few|.|TRBJ2-1|13
CAAQGGSYNEQFF
TGCGCCGCCCAGGGGGGATCCTACAATGAGCAGTTCTTC
>TRBV5-1|.|.|TRBJ2-5|14
CASSLAGMGETQYF
TGCGCCAGCAGCTTGGCCGGGATGGGTGAGACCCAGTACTTC
>TRBV12-3/TRBV12-4|.|.|TRBJ1-6|12
CASSLWQGLVHF
TGTGCCAGCAGTTTATGGCAGGGACTTGTCCACTTT
>TRBV6-1|.|.|TRBJ2-3|14
CASSEGGSADTQYF
TGTGCCAGCAGTGAAGGAGGCAGCGCAGATACGCAGTATTTT
>TRBV30|.|.|TRBJ1-5|13
CAWGDGENQPQHF
TGTGCCTGGGGTGACGGGGAGAATCAGCCCCAGCATTTT
>TRBV28|.|TRBD2|TRBJ2-3|12
CASGREGDTQYF
TGTGCCAGCGGACGGGAGGGGGATACGCAGTATTTT
>TRBV18|.|.|TRBJ1-1|13
CASSRDTNTEAFF
TGTGCCAGCTCACGGGACACCAACACTGAAGCTTTCTTT
>TRBV5-5|.|TRBD1|TRBJ2-7|13
CASSQGASYEQYF
TGTGCCAGCAGCCAGGGGGCGTCCTACGAGCAGTACTTC
>TRBV5-8|.|.|TRBJ1-4|15
CASSWNRAGNEKLFF
TGTGCCAGCAGCTGGAACAGGGCGGGTAATGAAAAACTGTTTTTT
>TRBV28|.|.|TRBJ1-2|13
CASISRGNYGYTF
TGTGCCAGCATTTCACGGGGGAACTATGGCTACACCTTC
>TRBV5-8|.|TRBD2|TRBJ2-1|17
CASSTYPGLAGYNEQFF
TGTGCCAGCAGCACCTACCCGGGACTAGCTGGCTACAATGAGCAGTTCTTC
>TRBV5-6|few|.|TRBJ1-3|16
CASSLGQVRSGNTIYF
TGTGCCAGCAGCTTGGGTCAGGTTCGCTCTGGAAACACCATATATTTT
>TRBV7-3|.|.|TRBJ1-1|14
CASSALGGSAEAFF
TGTGCCAGCAGCGCTCTGGGGGGGTCGGCTGAAGCTTTCTTT
>TRBV7-9|.|.|TRBJ2-2|14
CASSPRQAGGELFF
TGTGCCAGCAGCCCACGACAGGCGGGCGGGGAGCTGTTTTTT
>TRBV28|.|.|TRBJ2-5|14
CASSPPGMLETQYF
TGTGCCAGCAGCCCTCCGGGGATGCTGGAGACCCAGTACTTC
>TRBV20-1|.|.|TRBJ2-2|15
CSASGPGKNTGELFF
TGCAGTGCTAGTGGTCCCGGGAAGAACACCGGGGAGCTGTTTTTT
>TRBV9|once|.|TRBJ1-1|14
CASGRGQSNTEAFF
TGTGCCAGCGGCCGGGGTCAGTCGAACACTGAAGCTTTCTTT
>TRBV7-9|few|TRBD1|TRBJ1-4|15
CASSRAQGANEKLFF
TGTGCCAGCAGCCGTGCGCAGGGGGCTAATGAAAAACTGTTTTTT
>TRBV27|.|.|TRBJ2-2|14
CASSRSGNTGELFF
TGTGCCAGCAGTCGGAGCGGAAACACCGGGGAGCTGTTTTTT
>TRBV27|.|.|TRBJ1-5|11
CATSEGGAQHF
TGTGCCACCTCTGAAGGGGGGGCCCAGCATTTT
>TRBV7-2|.|TRBD1|TRBJ1-4|14
CASSLSPTGGKLFF
TGTGCCAGCAGCTTATCACCTACAGGGGGAAAACTGTTTTTT
>TRBV18|.|.|TRBJ1-3|17
CASSPAPGHSSGNTIYF
TGTGCCAGCTCACCGGCCCCGGGACACAGCTCTGGAAACACCATATATTTT
>TRBV19|.|.|TRBJ2-1|12
CASSRRANEQFF
TGTGCCAGTAGTCGTCGCGCCAATGAGCAGTTCTTC
>TRBV10-3|.|.|TRBJ2-2|16
CATGEKRPPNTGELFF
TGTGCCACCGGGGAAAAGCGGCCCCCGAACACCGGGGAGCTGTTTTTT
>TRBV6-4|.|TRBD1|TRBJ1-2|17
CASTRIGDRGFGYGYTF
TGTGCCAGCACCCGAATTGGGGACAGGGGGTTCGGCTATGGCTACACCTTC
>TRBV5-1|.|.|TRBJ2-3|14
CASSLDQTPDTQYF
TGCGCCAGCAGCTTGGACCAGACACCAGATACGCAGTATTTT
>TRBV28|.|TRBD1|TRBJ1-6|17
CASSLLSFGAGGPPLHF
TGTGCCAGCAGTTTACTCTCCTTTGGGGCAGGGGGACCACCCCTCCACTTT
>TRBV6-2/TRBV6-3|.|.|TRBJ2-2|15
CASSPLGANTGELFF
TGTGCCAGCAGTCCCCTGGGCGCGAACACCGGGGAGCTGTTTTTT
>TRBV3-1/TRBV3-2|.|.|TRBJ1-1|14
CASSPLGGAAEAFF
TGTGCCAGCAGCCCCCTAGGAGGAGCGGCTGAAGCTTTCTTT
>TRBV18|.|.|TRBJ1-2|12
CASSPPGFGYTF
TGTGCCAGCTCACCACCCGGGTTTGGCTACACCTTC
>TRBV4-1|.|TRBD1|TRBJ1-2|16
CASSPRQGAGNYGYTF
TGCGCCAGCAGCCCACGACAGGGGGCCGGTAACTATGGCTACACCTTC
>TRBV21-1|.|.|TRBJ2-2|20
CASSKGPGLAGGMNTGELFF
TGTGCCAGCAGCAAAGGGCCGGGACTAGCGGGGGGGATGAACACCGGGGAGCTGTTTTTT
>TRBV7-2|few|TRBD1|TRBJ1-1|12
CASTPGQGGAFF
TGTGCCAGCACCCCCGGACAGGGAGGCGCTTTCTTT
>TRBV18|.|.|TRBJ1-1|16
CASSPRGREVPTEAFF
TGTGCCAGCTCACCACGGGGGCGGGAGGTCCCCACTGAAGCTTTCTTT
>TRBV12-3/TRBV12-4|.|TRBD2|TRBJ2-1|13
CASSLSSGTRQFF
TGTGCCAGCAGTTTATCGAGCGGGACCCGGCAGTTCTTC
>TRBV5-6|.|TRBD2|TRBJ2-7|15
CASSSWGGGAYEQYF
TGTGCCAGCAGCTCCTGGGGGGGAGGCGCCTACGAGCAGTACTTC
>TRBV30|.|.|TRBJ2-7|12
CAWSVFRYEQYF
TGTGCCTGGAGTGTGTTCCGCTACGAGCAGTACTTC
>TRBV27|.|.|TRBJ1-3|18
CASSISRQAGGSGNTIYF
TGTGCCAGCAGTATTTCCCGACAGGCAGGAGGCTCTGGAAACACCATATATTTT
>TRBV12-5|.|.|TRBJ1-2|16
CASATGLHLTNYGYTF
TGTGCTAGTGCCACGGGACTGCATCTAACCAACTATGGCTACACCTTC
>TRBV19|.|.|TRBJ1-5|13
CASSMGRNQPQHF
TGTGCCAGTAGTATGGGCAGAAATCAGCCCCAGCATTTT
>TRBV5-1|.|TRBD1|TRBJ1-4|19
CASRSGTGGPSGTNEKLFF
TGCGCCAGCAGATCAGGGACAGGGGGGCCGTCTGGGACTAATGAAAAACTGTTTTTT
>TRBV6-1|.|.|TRBJ2-1|16
CASSDPTRKGWDEQFF
TGTGCCAGCAGTGATCCGACTAGGAAAGGGTGGGATGAGCAGTTCTTC